This TCR beta chain is from a study of blood T cell repertoires in COVID-19. The CDR3 sequence is 12 residues long. Trimming took off 6 bases at V and 10 bases at J, with 15 bases between the two ends. Germline V gene sequence: CDR1 LNHDA, CDR2 SQIVND (reference sequence). Which cohort a participant joined came from the clinical history participants gave. Using immunoSEQ multiplex PCR, the repertoire was profiled, and TCRdb retains in-frame clones only, with some absent. This sample has roughly 180,000 clones, with about 84% found just once. The rearrangement uses TRBV19 and TRBJ1-2; D not certain. The sequence was collected from a middle-aged woman with acute COVID-19. Specimen: PBMCs or T cells enriched from blood (not recorded which). CDR3 in DNA: TGTGCCAGTAGCTTCCTGAGGGAGGCCTACACCTTC. Translation: CASSFLREAYTF.